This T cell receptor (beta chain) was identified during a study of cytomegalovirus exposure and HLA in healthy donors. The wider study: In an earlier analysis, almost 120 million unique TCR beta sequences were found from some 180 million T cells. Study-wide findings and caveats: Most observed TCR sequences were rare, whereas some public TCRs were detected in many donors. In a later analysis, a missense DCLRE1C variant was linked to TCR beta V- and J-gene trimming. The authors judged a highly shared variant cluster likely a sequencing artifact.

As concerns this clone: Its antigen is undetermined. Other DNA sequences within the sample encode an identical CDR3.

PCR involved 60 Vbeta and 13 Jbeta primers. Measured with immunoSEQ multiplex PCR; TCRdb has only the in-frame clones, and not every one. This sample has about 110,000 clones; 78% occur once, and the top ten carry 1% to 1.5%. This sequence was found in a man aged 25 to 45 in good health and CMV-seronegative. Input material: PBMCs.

The CDR3 coding sequence is TGTGCCAGCAGTTTAGGCCAGAACTATGGCTACACCTTC. Translating it yields CASSLGQNYGYTF. This chain joins TRBV28 and TRBJ1-2, with D hard to call. V was trimmed by 2 bases and J by 2 bases, leaving 6 bases between them. The CDR3 covers 13 residues. Germline V CDR1 and CDR2: MDHEN, SYDVKM.